The 28 T cell receptor beta chains below were found in one sample sequenced in a study of cytomegalovirus exposure and HLA in healthy donors. PCR primers comprised 60 Vbeta and 13 Jbeta primers. The method was immunoSEQ multiplex PCR; TCRdb's version includes in-frame clones alone and lacks a portion of them. The repertoire table contains about 140,000 clones. Sample: PBMCs. Receptors originate from a woman aged 18 to 35 in good health and CMV-seronegative.

The rearrangement joins TRBV5-6 to TRBJ2-7, with D unresolved. The V end was cut by 5 bases, the J end by 2 bases, with 11 bases between. The V gene's germline CDR1 is SGHDT and CDR2 YYEEEE. The CDR3 totals 13 residues. CDR3 bases: TGTGCCAGCAGTTTGACAAGTGCCTACGAGCAGTACTTC. Its translation is CASSLTSAYEQYF. The whole variable domain, remainder taken from reference TRBV5-6 and TRBJ2-7, is DAGVTQSPTHLIKTRGQQVTLRCSPKSGHDTVSWYQQALGQGPQFIFQYYEEEERQRGNFPDRFSGHQFPNYSSELNVNALLLGDSALYLCASSLTSAYEQYFGPGTRLTVT.

The V and J genes are TRBV7-8 and TRBJ2-3; 7 bases are a match to TRBD2. The CDR3 consists of 15 residues. Per the germline V gene, CDR1 is SGHVS and CDR2 is FQNEAQ. With V trimmed by 5 bases and J by 2 bases, 7 bases remained unmatched. CDR3 protein: CASSPSGTHTDTQYF. The CDR3 DNA follows: TGTGCCAGCAGCCCTAGCGGCACACACACAGATACGCAGTATTTT.

The CDR3 nucleotides read TGTGCCAGCAGTTACAGTAGCGGGAGGCCAGACTACGAGCAGTACTTC. It encodes CASSYSSGRPDYEQYF. V is TRBV6-5 and J is TRBJ2-5; 10 nucleotides match TRBD2. The J call may be mistaken, given a closer DNA end match to TRBJ2-7. The CDR3 is 16 amino acids. The germline V gene has CDR1 MNHEY and CDR2 SVGAGI.

The chain carries TRBV29-1 and TRBJ1-2; 7 positions agree with TRBD1. The CDR3 has 12 residues. In germline, CDR1 is SQVTM, CDR2 ANQGSEA. The V and J ends lost 4 bases and 3 bases, in that order; junction bases with no gene match: 2. As DNA, the CDR3 is TGCAGCGTTGGCGGACAGGACTATGGCTACACCTTC. Its translation is CSVGGQDYGYTF.

The chain carries TRBV6-9 and TRBJ2-3; D is ambiguous. Germline CDR1 is MNHGY and CDR2 is SVAAGI. Trimming took off 5 bases at V and 0 bases at J, with 6 bases between the two ends. CDR3 length: 13 residues. This CDR3 reads CASSPGSTDTQYF. CDR3 bases: TGTGCCAGCAGTCCCGGTAGCACAGATACGCAGTATTTT.

J is TRBJ1-3 and V is TRBV30; tentative D call: TRBD1 (5 bases). Germline assignment: CDR1 GTSNPN and CDR2 SVGIG (reference sequence). V was pared by 1 base and J by 11 bases, with 18 bases between. The CDR3 has 14 amino acids. DNA of the CDR3: TGTGCCTGGAGTGACGGGACTAAGGGGAGCCCCATATATTTT. Its translation: CAWSDGTKGSPIYF.

J is TRBJ2-5 and V is TRBV6-1; possible D gene TRBD2, 6 bases. This CDR3 is built from 16 residues. V was trimmed by 3 bases and J by 2 bases, leaving 16 bases between them. CDR1 and CDR2 (germline): MNHNS, SASEGT. Written as DNA, the CDR3 is TGTGCCAGCAGTGATTTTTGGGCGGGACGACAAGAGACCCAGTACTTC. Translation gives CASSDFWAGRQETQYF.

The CDR3 coding sequence is TGCAGCGTGCATAGGGAGGACTATGGCTACACCTTC. Amino acid sequence: CSVHREDYGYTF. V gene TRBV29-1 combines with J gene TRBJ1-2; D unclear. Deletions cut 6 bases from V and 3 bases from J, with 11 bases between. This CDR3 has 12 amino acids. Germline V lookup: CDR1 SQVTM, CDR2 ANQGSEA.

The chain joins TRBV5-1 to TRBJ2-1; 7 bases line up with TRBD1. Germline values: CDR1 SGHRS, CDR2 YFSETQ. The CDR3 runs to 16 residues. After removal of 4 bases from V and 0 bases from J, the junction contained 7 bases not matched to a gene. CDR3 bases: TGCGCCAGCAGCGCGACAGGGTCGGGCTCCTACAATGAGCAGTTCTTC. Encoded protein: CASSATGSGSYNEQFF.

The chain has TRBV9 and TRBJ2-5, with D maybe TRBD2 (6 bases). The J call is doubtful: the DNA matches TRBJ2-7 better. In germline, CDR1 is SGDLS, CDR2 YYNGEE. The CDR3 is 14 amino acids. CDR3 nucleotide sequence: TGTGCCAGCAGCGTAGGTAGCGGCACCTACGAGCAGTACTTC. This sequence encodes CASSVGSGTYEQYF.

The genes are TRBV4-3 and TRBJ1-5; tentative D call: TRBD1 (5 bases). V was trimmed by 0 bases and J by 5 bases, leaving 14 bases between them. CDR1 is LGHNA, CDR2 YSLEER, per germline. There are 16 residues in the CDR3. CDR3 amino acids: CASSQDLGRVDQPQHF. The CDR3 DNA is TGCGCCAGCAGCCAAGATCTTGGCAGGGTAGATCAGCCCCAGCATTTT.

CDR3: CASSLGRQGPSYEQYV. DNA of the CDR3: TGCGCCAGCAGCTTGGGACGACAGGGGCCCTCCTACGAGCAGTACGTC. This chain connects TRBV5-1 to TRBJ2-7; TRBD1 matches at 8 bases. Germline V gene lookup returns CDR1 SGHRS and CDR2 YFSETQ. Trimming removed 0 bases from V and 0 bases from J; junction bases left unmatched: 5. The CDR3 spans 16 residues.

Worth noting for this clone: Other nucleotide sequences from this sample produce the same CDR3. The chain has TRBV7-2 and TRBJ2-7, with 11 positions matching TRBD2. The V and J ends lost 5 bases and 3 bases, in that order; junction bases with no gene match: 3. The CDR3 length is 14 residues. CDR1 and CDR2 (germline): SGHTA, FQGNSA. The CDR3 nucleotides read TGTGCCAGCAGCCTTACTAGCGGGAGCTACGAGCAGTACTTC. Translating gives CASSLTSGSYEQYF.

The genes are TRBV4-1 and TRBJ1-3; TRBD1 is a possible D gene (5 bases). The V gene's germline CDR1 is MGHRA and CDR2 YSYEKL. CDR3 length equals 15 residues. V lost 1 base to trimming and J lost 4 bases, with 11 bases between them. Written as DNA, the CDR3 is TGCGCCAGCAGCCAAGGGGGGGGGAGGGGAAACACCATATATTTT. Its translation: CASSQGGGRGNTIYF.

Concerning this clone itself: Other DNA sequences from this sample encode an identical CDR3 as well. The V and J genes are TRBV7-2 and TRBJ1-2, with 7 positions matching TRBD1. The CDR3 is 13 amino acids. CDR1 and CDR2 from the germline V gene are SGHTA and FQGNSA. V lost 3 bases to trimming and J lost 3 bases; unmatched junction nucleotides: 1. CDR3 nucleotides: TGTGCCAGCAGCTTGGGACAGTACTATGGCTACACCTTC. Encoded protein: CASSLGQYYGYTF.

The rearrangement uses TRBV9 and TRBJ1-6; 7 bases agree with TRBD1. Germline CDR1 is SGDLS and CDR2 is YYNGEE. V was clipped by 2 bases and J by 8 bases; unmatched bases: 4. CDR3 length: 14 residues. CDR3 sequence reads: CASSVRDSYSPLHF. The CDR3 DNA sequence: TGTGCCAGCAGCGTGCGGGACAGCTATTCACCCCTCCACTTT.

V and J are TRBV27 and TRBJ2-3; TRBD2 matches at 13 bases. CDR1 MNHEY and CDR2 SMNVEV come from the germline V gene (reference sequence). V lost 3 bases and J lost 5; bases outside the gene matches: 8. This CDR3 comprises 17 residues. Here the CDR3 reads CASSLSTSGRAQDTQYF. In nucleotides, the CDR3 is TGTGCCAGCAGTTTGTCCACTAGCGGGAGGGCCCAAGATACGCAGTATTTT.

This sequence joins TRBV10-2 and TRBJ2-7; 11 nucleotides agree with TRBD1. The CDR3 sequence is 15 residues long. Germline values: CDR1 WSHSY, CDR2 SAAADI. Unmatched junction bases numbered 2, after V lost 2 bases and J lost 2 bases. The CDR3 protein is CASSEGQGAAYEQYF. CDR3 DNA sequence: TGCGCCAGCAGTGAGGGACAGGGGGCCGCCTACGAGCAGTACTTC.

The gene calls are TRBV11-3 and TRBJ2-3; TRBD2 is a possible D gene (6 bases). CDR1 and CDR2 from the germline V gene are SGHNT and YENEEA. The CDR3 has 16 residues. The V gene lost 0 bases and the J gene lost 2 bases, with 12 bases spanning the gap. DNA of the CDR3: TGTGCCAGCAGCTTAGACCCAGGGAGGCACACAGATACGCAGTATTTT. Translated, it gives CASSLDPGRHTDTQYF.

The gene calls are TRBV2 and TRBJ2-5; D may be TRBD2 (6 bases). Gene TRBJ2-7 matches the end of the DNA better, so the J call may be wrong. Looked up from germline, CDR1 is SNHLY and CDR2 is FYNNEI. The CDR3 loop spans 15 amino acids. CDR3 sequence: CASSEGLATSYEQYF. In DNA form, the CDR3 reads TGTGCCAGCAGTGAAGGGCTAGCGACTAGCTACGAGCAGTACTTC.

The chain joins TRBV5-8 to TRBJ2-7, with 14 bases aligning to TRBD2. The V gene end was trimmed by 4 bases and the J gene end by 1 base; junction bases not matched to a gene: 7. Germline V lookup: CDR1 SGHTS, CDR2 YDEGEE. This CDR3 is 17 amino acids long. This CDR3 reads CASSTTSGRARSYEQYF. CDR3 bases: TGTGCCAGCAGCACGACTAGCGGGAGGGCGAGGTCCTACGAGCAGTACTTC.

About this clone itself: The same CDR3 can be traced to other DNA sequences in this sample. The CDR3 sequence is CASSFAGNTGELFF. The DNA for the CDR3 is TGTGCCAGCAGCTTTGCCGGGAACACCGGGGAGCTGTTTTTT. The chain couples TRBV7-6 to TRBJ2-2; D not certain. This CDR3 comprises 14 residues. From germline, CDR1 is SGHVS and CDR2 FNYEAQ. The V end lost 3 bases, the J end lost 1 base, and 6 bases lay between the germline ends.

Details on this clone: A junction boundary mismatches the germline segment, possibly from a read error. The V call is TRBV7-2, the J call TRBJ2-7, with a tentative D call TRBD2 (6 bases). The CDR3 totals 12 residues. Germline CDR1 SGHTA, CDR2 FQGNSA. CDR3 DNA sequence: TGTGCCAGCAGCTTAGTCCGGGAGACCCCCCTCTTC. Translating gives CASSLVRETPLF.

This chain connects TRBV29-1 to TRBJ2-1; 12 positions agree with TRBD1. V trimming: 4 bases; J trimming: 4 bases; junction bases outside the gene matches: 23. The CDR3 consists of 21 residues. The germline V gene has CDR1 SQVTM and CDR2 ANQGSEA. The CDR3 sequence is CSVGGDRGQIAGPPGYNEQFF. The DNA for the CDR3 is TGCAGCGTTGGTGGGGACAGGGGGCAGATAGCGGGCCCGCCGGGTTACAATGAGCAGTTCTTC.

This chain uses TRBV9 with TRBJ1-2; TRBD1 matches 7 bases. The CDR3 sequence is 14 residues long. The trim removed 3 bases at V and 4 bases at J, leaving 6 bases unmatched. In germline, CDR1 is SGDLS, CDR2 YYNGEE. In DNA, the CDR3 is TGTGCCAGCAGCGGAAGGGGGCCGATCTATGGCTACACCTTC. Protein product: CASSGRGPIYGYTF.

The gene calls are TRBV5-4 and TRBJ2-7; 8 nucleotides line up with TRBD1. Per germline, CDR1 SGHNT and CDR2 YYREEE (reference sequence). This CDR3 spans 14 amino acids. The J segment lost 7 bases and the V segment lost 4 bases, leaving 10 bases of the junction unmatched. CDR3 loop: CASSSYRGTWEQYV. DNA of the CDR3: TGTGCCAGCAGCAGTTACAGGGGGACGTGGGAGCAGTACGTC.

The chain has TRBV4-3 and TRBJ2-1, with 10 bases matching TRBD2. This CDR3 region has 14 residues. The V gene's germline CDR1 is LGHNA and CDR2 YSLEER. After removal of 0 bases from V and 14 bases from J, the junction contained 7 bases not matched to a gene. Written as DNA, the CDR3 is TGCGCCAGCAGCCAAGAAGTTAGCGGGAGGTCGGAGTTCTTC. Its translation: CASSQEVSGRSEFF.

This sequence joins TRBV4-1 and TRBJ1-2; D might be TRBD1 (5 bases). The ends were cut back, 0 bases at V and 4 bases at J, with 12 bases in the middle. The CDR3 runs 15 residues. CDR1 and CDR2 (germline): MGHRA, YSYEKL. The CDR3 sequence is CASSQDFGGGYGYTF. The CDR3 DNA reads as TGCGCCAGCAGCCAAGATTTTGGCGGGGGCTATGGCTACACCTTC.